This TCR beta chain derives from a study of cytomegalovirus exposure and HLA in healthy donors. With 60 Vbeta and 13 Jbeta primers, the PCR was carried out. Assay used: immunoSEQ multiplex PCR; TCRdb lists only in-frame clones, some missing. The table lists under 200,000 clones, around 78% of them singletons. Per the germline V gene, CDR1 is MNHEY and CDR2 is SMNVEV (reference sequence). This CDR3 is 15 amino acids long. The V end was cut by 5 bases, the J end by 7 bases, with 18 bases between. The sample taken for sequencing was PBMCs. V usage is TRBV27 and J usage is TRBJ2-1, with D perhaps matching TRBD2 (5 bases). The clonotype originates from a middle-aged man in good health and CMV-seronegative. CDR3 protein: CASSSGSIEFNEQFF. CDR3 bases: TGTGCCAGCAGTAGCGGATCGATTGAATTTAATGAGCAGTTCTTC.